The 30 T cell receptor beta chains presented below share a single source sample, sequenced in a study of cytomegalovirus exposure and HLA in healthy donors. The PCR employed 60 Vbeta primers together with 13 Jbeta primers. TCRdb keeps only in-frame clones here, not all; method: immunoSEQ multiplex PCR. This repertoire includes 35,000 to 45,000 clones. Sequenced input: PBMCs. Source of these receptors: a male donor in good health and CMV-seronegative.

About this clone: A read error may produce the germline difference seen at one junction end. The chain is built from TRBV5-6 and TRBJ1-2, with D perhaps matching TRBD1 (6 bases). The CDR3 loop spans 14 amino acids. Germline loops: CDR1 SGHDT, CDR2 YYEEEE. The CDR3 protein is CASSLWTANYGYNF. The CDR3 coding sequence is TGTGCCAGCAGCTTGTGGACAGCTAACTATGGCTACAACTTC.

CDR3 loop: CASSISPHEQYF. The CDR3, as DNA: TGTGCCAGTAGTATATCCCCTCACGAGCAGTACTTC. The chain uses TRBV19 and TRBJ2-7; D is ambiguous. The germline V and J ends were trimmed by 2 bases and 5 bases, with 7 bases remaining between them. The CDR3 consists of 12 residues. CDR1 and CDR2 (germline): LNHDA, SQIVND (reference sequence).

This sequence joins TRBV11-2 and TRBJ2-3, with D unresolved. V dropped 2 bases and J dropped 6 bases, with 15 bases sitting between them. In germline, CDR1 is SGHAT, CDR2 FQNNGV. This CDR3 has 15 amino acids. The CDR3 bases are TGTGCCAGCAGCTTACTCGGTAACCCACTCGATACGCAGTATTTT. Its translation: CASSLLGNPLDTQYF.

CDR3 nucleotide sequence: TGTGCCAGCAGCTTTGACAGGGGCTACGAGCAGTACTTC. Its protein is CASSFDRGYEQYF. This chain uses TRBV11-3 with TRBJ2-7, with TRBD1 matching over 8 bases. The CDR3 contains 13 residues. Germline lookup yields CDR1 SGHNT and CDR2 YENEEA. V lost 3 bases and J lost 3; bases outside the gene matches: 1.

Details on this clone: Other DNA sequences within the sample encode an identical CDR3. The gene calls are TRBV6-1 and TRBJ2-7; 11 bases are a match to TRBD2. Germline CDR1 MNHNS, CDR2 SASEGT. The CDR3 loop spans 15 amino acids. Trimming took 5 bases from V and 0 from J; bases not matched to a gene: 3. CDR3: CASSPGLAGSYEQYF. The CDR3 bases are TGTGCCAGCAGTCCAGGACTAGCGGGCTCCTACGAGCAGTACTTC.

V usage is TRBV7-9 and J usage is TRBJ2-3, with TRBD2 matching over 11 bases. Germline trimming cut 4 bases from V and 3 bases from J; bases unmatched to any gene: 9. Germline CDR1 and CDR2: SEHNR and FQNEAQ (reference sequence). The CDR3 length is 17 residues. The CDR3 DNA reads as TGTGCCAGCAGCTCGGGGAAAGGGACTAGCGGTACAGATACGCAGTATTTT. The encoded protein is CASSSGKGTSGTDTQYF.

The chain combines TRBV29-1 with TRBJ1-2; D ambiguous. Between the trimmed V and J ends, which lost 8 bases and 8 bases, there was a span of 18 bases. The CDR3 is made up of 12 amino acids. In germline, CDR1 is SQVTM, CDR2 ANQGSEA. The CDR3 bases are TGCAGCATCAAACCTGGCCTGGGCGGCTACACCTTC. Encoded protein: CSIKPGLGGYTF. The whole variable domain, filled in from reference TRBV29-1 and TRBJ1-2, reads SAVISQKPSRDICQRGTSLTIQCQVDSQVTMMFWYRQQPGQSLTLIATANQGSEATYESGFVIDKFPISRPNLTFSTLTVSNMSPEDSSIYLCSIKPGLGGYTFGSGTRLTVV.

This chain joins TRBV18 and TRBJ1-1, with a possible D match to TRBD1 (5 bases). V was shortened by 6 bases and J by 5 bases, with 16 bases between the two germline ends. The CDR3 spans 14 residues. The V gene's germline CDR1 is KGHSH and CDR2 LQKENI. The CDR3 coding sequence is TGTGCCAGCTCTCCAAGTGGCAGGGTGACTGAAGCTTTCTTT. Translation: CASSPSGRVTEAFF.

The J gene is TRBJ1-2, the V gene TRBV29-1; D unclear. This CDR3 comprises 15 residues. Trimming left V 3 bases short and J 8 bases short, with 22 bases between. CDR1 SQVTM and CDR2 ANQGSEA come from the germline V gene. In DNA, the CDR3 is TGCAGCGTTGACTCCGGCAGGCTACATCTTTTCGGCTACACCTTC. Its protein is CSVDSGRLHLFGYTF. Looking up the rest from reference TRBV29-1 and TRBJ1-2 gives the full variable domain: SAVISQKPSRDICQRGTSLTIQCQVDSQVTMMFWYRQQPGQSLTLIATANQGSEATYESGFVIDKFPISRPNLTFSTLTVSNMSPEDSSIYLCSVDSGRLHLFGYTFGSGTRLTVV.

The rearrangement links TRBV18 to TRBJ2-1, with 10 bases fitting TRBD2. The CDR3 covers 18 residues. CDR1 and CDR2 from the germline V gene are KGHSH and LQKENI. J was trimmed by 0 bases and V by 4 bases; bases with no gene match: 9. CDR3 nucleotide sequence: TGTGCCAGCTCACGAAGGGGATCTAGCGGGAGCTCCTACAATGAGCAGTTCTTC. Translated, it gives CASSRRGSSGSSYNEQFF.

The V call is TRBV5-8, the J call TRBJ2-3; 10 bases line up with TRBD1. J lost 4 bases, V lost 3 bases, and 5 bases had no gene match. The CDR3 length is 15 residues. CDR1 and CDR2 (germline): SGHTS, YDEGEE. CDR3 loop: CASSSGTGDSDTQYF. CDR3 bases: TGTGCCAGCAGCTCCGGGACAGGGGACTCAGATACGCAGTATTTT. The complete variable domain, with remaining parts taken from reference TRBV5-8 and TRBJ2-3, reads EAGVTQSPTHLIKTRGQQATLRCSPISGHTSVYWYQQALGLGLQFLLWYDEGEERNRGNFPPRFSGRQFPNYSSELNVNALELEDSALYLCASSSGTGDSDTQYFGPGTRLTVL.

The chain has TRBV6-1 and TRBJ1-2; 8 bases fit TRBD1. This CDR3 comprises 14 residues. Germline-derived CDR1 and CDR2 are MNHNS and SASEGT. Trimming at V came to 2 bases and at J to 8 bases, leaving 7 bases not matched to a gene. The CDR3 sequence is CASSETLDREGYTF. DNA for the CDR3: TGTGCCAGCAGTGAAACCTTGGACAGGGAAGGCTACACCTTC.

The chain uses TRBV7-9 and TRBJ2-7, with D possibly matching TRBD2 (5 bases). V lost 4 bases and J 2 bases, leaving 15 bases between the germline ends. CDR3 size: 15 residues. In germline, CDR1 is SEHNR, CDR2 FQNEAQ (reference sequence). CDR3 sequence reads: CASSSDGEPPYEQYF. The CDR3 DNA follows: TGTGCCAGCAGCTCCGACGGGGAGCCGCCCTACGAGCAGTACTTC.

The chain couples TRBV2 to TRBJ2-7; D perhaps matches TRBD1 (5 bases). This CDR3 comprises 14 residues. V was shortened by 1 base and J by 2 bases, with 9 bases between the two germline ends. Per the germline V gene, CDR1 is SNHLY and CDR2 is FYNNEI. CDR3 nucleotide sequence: TGTGCCAGCAGTGAAGGAAAGGGGACCTACGAGCAGTACTTC. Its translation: CASSEGKGTYEQYF.

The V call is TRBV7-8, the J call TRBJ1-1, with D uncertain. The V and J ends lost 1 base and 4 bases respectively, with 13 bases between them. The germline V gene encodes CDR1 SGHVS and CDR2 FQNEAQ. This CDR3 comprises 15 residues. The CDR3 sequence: CASSLDSREGTEAFF. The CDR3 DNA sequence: TGTGCCAGCAGCTTAGATTCGAGGGAGGGCACTGAAGCTTTCTTT.

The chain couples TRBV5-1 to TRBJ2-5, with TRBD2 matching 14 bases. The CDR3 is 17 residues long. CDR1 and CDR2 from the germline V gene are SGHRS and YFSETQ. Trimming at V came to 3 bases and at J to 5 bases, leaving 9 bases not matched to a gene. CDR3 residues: CASSWTGTSGSGETQYF. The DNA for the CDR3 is TGCGCCAGCAGCTGGACCGGGACTAGCGGGAGTGGGGAGACCCAGTACTTC.

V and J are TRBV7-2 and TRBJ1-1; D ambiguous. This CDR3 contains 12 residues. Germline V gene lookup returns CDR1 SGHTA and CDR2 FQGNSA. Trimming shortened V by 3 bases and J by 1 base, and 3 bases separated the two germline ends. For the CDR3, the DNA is TGTGCCAGCAGCTTCTCGAACACTGAAGCTTTCTTT. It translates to CASSFSNTEAFF.

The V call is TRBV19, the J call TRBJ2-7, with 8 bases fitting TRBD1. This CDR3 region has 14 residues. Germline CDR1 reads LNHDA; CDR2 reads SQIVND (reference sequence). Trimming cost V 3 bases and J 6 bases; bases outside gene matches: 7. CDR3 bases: TGTGCCAGTAGTATGGGGCAGGGGGCGACCGAGCAGTACTTC. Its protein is CASSMGQGATEQYF.

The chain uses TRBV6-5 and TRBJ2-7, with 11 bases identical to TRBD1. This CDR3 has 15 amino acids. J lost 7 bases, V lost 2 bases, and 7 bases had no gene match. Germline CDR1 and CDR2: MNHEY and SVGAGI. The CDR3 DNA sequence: TGTGCCAGCAGTTACAATGGACAGGGGGCTGGTGAGCAGTACTTC. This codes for CASSYNGQGAGEQYF.

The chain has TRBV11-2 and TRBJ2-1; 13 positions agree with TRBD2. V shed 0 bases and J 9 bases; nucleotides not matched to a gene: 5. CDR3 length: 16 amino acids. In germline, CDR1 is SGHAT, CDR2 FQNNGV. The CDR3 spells CASSLDTSGRAFEQFF. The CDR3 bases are TGTGCCAGCAGCTTAGATACTAGCGGGAGGGCCTTTGAGCAGTTCTTC.

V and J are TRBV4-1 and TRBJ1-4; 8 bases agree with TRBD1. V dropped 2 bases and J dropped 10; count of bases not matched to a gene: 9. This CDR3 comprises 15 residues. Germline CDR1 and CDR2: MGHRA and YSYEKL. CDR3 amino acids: CASSQLNRGMGKLFF. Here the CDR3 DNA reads TGCGCCAGCAGCCAATTGAACAGGGGGATGGGAAAACTGTTTTTT.

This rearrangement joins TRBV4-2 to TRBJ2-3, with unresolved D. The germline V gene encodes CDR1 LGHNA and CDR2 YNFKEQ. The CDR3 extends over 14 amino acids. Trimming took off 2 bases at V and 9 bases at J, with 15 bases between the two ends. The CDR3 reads CASSQLIREYTQYF. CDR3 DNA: TGTGCCAGCAGCCAATTAATAAGAGAATACACGCAGTATTTT.

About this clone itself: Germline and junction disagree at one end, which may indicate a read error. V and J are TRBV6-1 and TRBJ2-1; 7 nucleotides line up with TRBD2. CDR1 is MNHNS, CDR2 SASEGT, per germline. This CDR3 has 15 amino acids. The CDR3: CASSEQTSSDNEQFF. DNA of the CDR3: TGTGCCAGCAGTGAGCAGACTAGCTCCGACAATGAGCAGTTCTTC.

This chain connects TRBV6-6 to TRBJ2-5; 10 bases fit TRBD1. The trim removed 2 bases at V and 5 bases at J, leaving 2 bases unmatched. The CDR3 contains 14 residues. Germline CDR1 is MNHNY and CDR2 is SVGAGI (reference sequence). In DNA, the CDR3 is TGTGCCAGCAGTTACGACAGGGGGCGGGAGACCCAGTACTTC. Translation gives CASSYDRGRETQYF.

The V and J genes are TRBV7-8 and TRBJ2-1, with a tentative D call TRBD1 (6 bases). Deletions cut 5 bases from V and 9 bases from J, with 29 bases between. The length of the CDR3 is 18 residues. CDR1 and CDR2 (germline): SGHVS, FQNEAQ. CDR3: CASSPQGGSPRFEAEQFF. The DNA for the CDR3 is TGTGCCAGCAGCCCACAAGGGGGTTCTCCGCGGTTCGAGGCTGAGCAGTTCTTC.

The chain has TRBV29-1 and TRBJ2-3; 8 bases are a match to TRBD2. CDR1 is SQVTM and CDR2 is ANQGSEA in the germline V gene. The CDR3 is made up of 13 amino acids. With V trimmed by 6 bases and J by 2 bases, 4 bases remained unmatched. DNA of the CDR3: TGCAGCGTCGGACTAGCTGTCACAGATACGCAGTATTTT. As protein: CSVGLAVTDTQYF.

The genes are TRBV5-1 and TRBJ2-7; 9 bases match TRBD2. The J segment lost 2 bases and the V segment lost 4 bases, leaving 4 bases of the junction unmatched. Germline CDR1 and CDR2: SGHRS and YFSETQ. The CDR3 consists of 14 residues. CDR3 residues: CASSQTSGPYEQYF. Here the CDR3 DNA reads TGCGCCAGCAGCCAAACTAGCGGGCCCTACGAGCAGTACTTC.

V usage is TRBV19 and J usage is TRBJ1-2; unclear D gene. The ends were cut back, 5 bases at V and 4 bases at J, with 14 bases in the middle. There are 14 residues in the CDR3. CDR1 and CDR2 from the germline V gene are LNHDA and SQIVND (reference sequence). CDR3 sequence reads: CASSGTPNSYGYTF. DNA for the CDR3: TGTGCCAGTAGTGGCACACCGAACAGCTATGGCTACACCTTC.

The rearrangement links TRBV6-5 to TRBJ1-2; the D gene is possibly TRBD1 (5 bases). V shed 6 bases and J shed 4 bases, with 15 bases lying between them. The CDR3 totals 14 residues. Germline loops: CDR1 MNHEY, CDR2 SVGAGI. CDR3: CASRWTGDLYGYTF. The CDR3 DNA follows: TGTGCCAGCAGATGGACGGGGGACCTCTATGGCTACACCTTC.

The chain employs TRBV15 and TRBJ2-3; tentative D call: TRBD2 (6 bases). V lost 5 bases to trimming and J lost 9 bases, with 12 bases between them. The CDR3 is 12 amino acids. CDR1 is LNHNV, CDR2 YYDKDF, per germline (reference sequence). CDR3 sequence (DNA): TGTGCCACCAGCGAGCGGGTAGGGACGCAGTATTTT. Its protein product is CATSERVGTQYF.